This T cell receptor (beta chain) was identified in a study of regulatory T cells in long-lasting Graves disease. V was pared by 4 bases and J by 11 bases, with 14 bases of the junction left unmatched. The CDR3 runs to 14 residues. Per germline, CDR1 GTSNPN and CDR2 SVGIG (reference sequence). Arm-PCR of CDR3 regions and iRepertoire HTBI primers were used to build TCR beta libraries. MiXCR was run by TCRdb on the multiplex PCR reads, yielding one entry per CDR3 protein. The sample lists a few hundred thousand distinct CDR3 sequences, 20% to 25% occurring once. Time point of the sample: persistent/refractory GD, antithyroid drugs over 5 years with positive TRAb. Extracted RNA from PBMCs served as the source of the TCR library.

The V gene is TRBV30, the J gene TRBJ2-4; TRBD2 matches at 7 bases. The clonotype was recovered from a middle-aged woman with Graves disease. The material sequenced was peripheral blood mononuclear cells (PBMCs), taken when the disease was refractory, from a patient treated with antithyroid drugs. The CDR3, as DNA: TGTGCCTGGACCCGAACTAGCGTGGGGCCCGTTCAGTACTTC. Protein sequence: CAWTRTSVGPVQYF.